Sequencing of this T cell receptor (beta chain) was carried out in a study of CD8+CD57+ T cells in acquired aplastic anemia. For the study at large: Mean yield of DNA from sorted CD4+ and CD8+ cells was roughly 3.4 ug.

Genomic DNA, serving as template, underwent TCR beta VDJ and CDR3 profiling. TCRdb re-analysed the reads in MiXCR, keeping a single row per CDR3 protein. The sample records about 190,000 distinct CDR3 sequences, around half being singletons. The CDR3 is 16 residues long. Between the trimmed V and J ends, which lost 5 bases and 6 bases, there was a span of 23 bases. Germline V gene lookup returns CDR1 SGHTA and CDR2 FQGTGA. Findings of the study overall: Patients showed no significant difference from controls in CD8+ Simpson's diversity.

This clonotype has only one observation. As yet, its antigen is unknown. The rearrangement links TRBV7-3 to TRBJ2-7; weak D call: TRBD1 (7 bases). This receptor was identified in a human donor in good health, serving as a control. Sequencing used sorted CD4+, CD8+, or CD8+CD57+ T cells (not recorded which) from PBMCs. For the CDR3, the DNA is TGTGCCAGCAGCCAGGGGGATGAGCAGGGAGGTTCCGAGCAGTACTTC. Encoded protein: CASSQGDEQGGSEQYF.